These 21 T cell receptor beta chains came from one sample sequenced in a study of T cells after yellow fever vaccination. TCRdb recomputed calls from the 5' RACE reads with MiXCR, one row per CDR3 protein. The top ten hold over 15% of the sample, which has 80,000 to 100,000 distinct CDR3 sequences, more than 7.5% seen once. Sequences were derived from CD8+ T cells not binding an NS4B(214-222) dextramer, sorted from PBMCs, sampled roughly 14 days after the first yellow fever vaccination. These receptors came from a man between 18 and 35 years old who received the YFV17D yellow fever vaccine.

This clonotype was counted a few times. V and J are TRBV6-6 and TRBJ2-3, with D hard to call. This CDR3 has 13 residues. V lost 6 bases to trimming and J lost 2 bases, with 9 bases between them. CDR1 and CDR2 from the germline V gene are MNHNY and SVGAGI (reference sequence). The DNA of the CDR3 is TGTGCCAGCAGGGGCCGGATCACAGATACGCAGTATTTT. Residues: CASRGRITDTQYF.

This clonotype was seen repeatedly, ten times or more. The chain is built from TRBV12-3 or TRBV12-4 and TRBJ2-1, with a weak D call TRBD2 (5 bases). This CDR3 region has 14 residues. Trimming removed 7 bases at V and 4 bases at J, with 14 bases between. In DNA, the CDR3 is TGTGCCAGCAATCCCCGGGATCTATACAATGAGCAGTTCTTC. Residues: CASNPRDLYNEQFF.

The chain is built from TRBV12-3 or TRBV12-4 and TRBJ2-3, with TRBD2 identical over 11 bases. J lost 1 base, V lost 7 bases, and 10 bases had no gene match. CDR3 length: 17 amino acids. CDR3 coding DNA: TGTGCCAGCATTCCTTCGCCGGGACTAGCGGGCACAGATACGCAGTATTTT. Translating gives CASIPSPGLAGTDTQYF.

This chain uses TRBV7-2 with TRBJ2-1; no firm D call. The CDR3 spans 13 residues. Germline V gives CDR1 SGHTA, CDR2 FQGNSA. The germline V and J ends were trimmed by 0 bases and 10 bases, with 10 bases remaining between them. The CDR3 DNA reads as TGTGCCAGCAGCTTAGCCGAGGTTCGGGAGCAGTTCTTC. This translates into CASSLAEVREQFF.

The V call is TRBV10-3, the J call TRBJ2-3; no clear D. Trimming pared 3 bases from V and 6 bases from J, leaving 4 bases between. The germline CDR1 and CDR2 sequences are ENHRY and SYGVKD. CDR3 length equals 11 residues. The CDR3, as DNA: TGTGCCATCAGTGAAGGGGATACGCAGTATTTT. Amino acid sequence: CAISEGDTQYF.

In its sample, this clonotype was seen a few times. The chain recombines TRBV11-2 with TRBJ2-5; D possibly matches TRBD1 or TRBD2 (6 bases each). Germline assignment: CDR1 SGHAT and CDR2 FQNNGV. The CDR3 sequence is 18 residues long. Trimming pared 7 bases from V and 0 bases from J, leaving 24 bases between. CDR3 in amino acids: CASTEGVVAGRYQETQYF. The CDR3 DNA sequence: TGTGCCAGCACGGAGGGGGTAGTGGCGGGGCGGTACCAAGAGACCCAGTACTTC.

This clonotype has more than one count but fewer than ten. The CDR3 region is CASSLGPGTGGSYEQYF. In nucleotides, the CDR3 is TGTGCCAGCAGCTTAGGTCCCGGGACAGGGGGCTCCTACGAGCAGTACTTC. This chain joins TRBV7-9 and TRBJ2-7; 11 bases are a match to TRBD1. Germline CDR1 and CDR2: SEHNR and FQNEAQ (reference sequence). Trimming removed 1 base from V and 0 bases from J; junction bases left unmatched: 5. CDR3 length equals 17 residues.

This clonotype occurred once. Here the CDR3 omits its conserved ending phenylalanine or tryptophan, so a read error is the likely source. The CDR3 sequence: CASRATSGGNTDTQYL. For the CDR3, the DNA is TGTGCCAGCAGGGCGACTAGCGGGGGGAACACAGATACGCAGTATTTA. V is TRBV6-1 and J is TRBJ2-3, with 13 bases lining up with TRBD2. Looked up from germline, CDR1 is MNHNS and CDR2 is SASEGT. This CDR3 comprises 16 residues. V lost 6 bases, J lost 2 bases, and 5 bases stayed unmatched.

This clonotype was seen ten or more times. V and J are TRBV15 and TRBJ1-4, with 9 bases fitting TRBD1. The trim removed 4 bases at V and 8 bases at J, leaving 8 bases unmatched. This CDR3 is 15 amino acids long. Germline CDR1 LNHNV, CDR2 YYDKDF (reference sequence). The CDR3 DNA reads TGTGCCACCAGCACTAGAACCGGACAGGGGGAAAAACTGTTTTTT. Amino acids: CATSTRTGQGEKLFF. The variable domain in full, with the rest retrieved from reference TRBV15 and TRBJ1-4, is DAMVIQNPRYQVTQFGKPVTLSCSQTLNHNVMYWYQQKSSQAPKLLFHYYDKDFNNEADTPDNFQSRRPNTSFCFLDIRSPGLGDTAMYLCATSTRTGQGEKLFFGSGTQLSVL.

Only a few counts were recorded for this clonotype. The chain's CDR3 is CASSLAATGGSEAFF. The CDR3 nucleotides read TGTGCCAGCAGCTTAGCCGCAACAGGGGGCAGTGAAGCTTTCTTT. The chain has TRBV7-8 and TRBJ1-1; TRBD1 matches at 9 bases. The CDR3 is made up of 15 amino acids. V trimming: 0 bases; J trimming: 7 bases; junction bases outside the gene matches: 6. CDR1 and CDR2 (germline): SGHVS, FQNEAQ.

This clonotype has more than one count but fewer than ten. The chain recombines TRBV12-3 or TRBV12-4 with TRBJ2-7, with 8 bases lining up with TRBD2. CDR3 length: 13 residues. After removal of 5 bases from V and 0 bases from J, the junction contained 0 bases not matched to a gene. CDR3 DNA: TGTGCCAGCAGTACTAGCGGCTCCTACGAGCAGTACTTC. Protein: CASSTSGSYEQYF.

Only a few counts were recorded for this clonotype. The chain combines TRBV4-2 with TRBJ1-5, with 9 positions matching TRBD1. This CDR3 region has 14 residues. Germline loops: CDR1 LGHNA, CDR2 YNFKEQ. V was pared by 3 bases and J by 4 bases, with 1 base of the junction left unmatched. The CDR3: CASSHGQGNQPQHF. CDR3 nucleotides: TGTGCCAGCAGCCACGGACAGGGGAATCAGCCCCAGCATTTT.

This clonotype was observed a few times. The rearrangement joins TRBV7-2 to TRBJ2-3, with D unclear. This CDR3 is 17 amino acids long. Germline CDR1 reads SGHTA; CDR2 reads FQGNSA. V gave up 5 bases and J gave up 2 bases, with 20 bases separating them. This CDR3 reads CASSPPLLRPLTDTQYF. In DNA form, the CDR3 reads TGTGCCAGCAGCCCCCCCCTATTGAGGCCACTCACAGATACGCAGTATTTT. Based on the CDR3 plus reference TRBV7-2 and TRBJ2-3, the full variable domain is GAGVSQSPSNKVTEKGKDVELRCDPISGHTALYWYRQSLGQGLEFLIYFQGNSAPDKSGLPSDRFSAERTGGSVSTLTIQRTQQEDSAVYLCASSPPLLRPLTDTQYFGPGTRLTVL.

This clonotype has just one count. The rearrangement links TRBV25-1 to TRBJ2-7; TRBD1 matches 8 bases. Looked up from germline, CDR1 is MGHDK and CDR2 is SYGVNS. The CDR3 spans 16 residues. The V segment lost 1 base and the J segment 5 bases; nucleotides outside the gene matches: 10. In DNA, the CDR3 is TGTGCCAGCAGTGAATGGGGGCAGGGGGCAGTGGACGAGCAGTACTTC. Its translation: CASSEWGQGAVDEQYF.

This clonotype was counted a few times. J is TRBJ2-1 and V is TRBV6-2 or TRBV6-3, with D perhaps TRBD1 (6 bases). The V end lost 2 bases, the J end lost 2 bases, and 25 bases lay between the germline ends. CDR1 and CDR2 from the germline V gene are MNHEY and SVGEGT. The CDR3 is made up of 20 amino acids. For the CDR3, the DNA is TGTGCCAGCAGTTACCCCTCGGGACAACTCCCAATCGGACCCTACAATGAGCAGTTCTTC. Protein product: CASSYPSGQLPIGPYNEQFF.

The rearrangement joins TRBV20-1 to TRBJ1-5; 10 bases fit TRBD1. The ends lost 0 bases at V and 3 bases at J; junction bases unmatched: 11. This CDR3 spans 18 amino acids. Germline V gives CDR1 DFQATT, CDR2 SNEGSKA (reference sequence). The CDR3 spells CSARDPLSGTGDNQPQHF. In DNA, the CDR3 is TGCAGTGCTAGAGATCCCCTCTCCGGGACAGGGGACAATCAGCCCCAGCATTTT.

The chain's CDR3 is CSVDYARGGNTGELFF. CDR3 coding DNA: TGCAGCGTTGATTACGCCCGGGGGGGAAACACCGGGGAGCTGTTTTTT. The rearrangement links TRBV29-1 to TRBJ2-2; 8 bases map to TRBD2. The CDR3 length is 16 residues. V shed 3 bases and J 2 bases; nucleotides not matched to a gene: 8. CDR1 and CDR2 (germline): SQVTM, ANQGSEA.

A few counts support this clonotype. This CDR3 is CASSLWTGAVDTQYF. The CDR3 nucleotides read TGTGCCAGCAGTTTATGGACAGGGGCTGTAGATACGCAGTATTTT. The chain recombines TRBV27 with TRBJ2-3; 9 bases match TRBD1. The CDR3 covers 15 residues. With V trimmed by 1 base and J by 5 bases, 4 bases remained unmatched. From germline, CDR1 is MNHEY and CDR2 SMNVEV (reference sequence).

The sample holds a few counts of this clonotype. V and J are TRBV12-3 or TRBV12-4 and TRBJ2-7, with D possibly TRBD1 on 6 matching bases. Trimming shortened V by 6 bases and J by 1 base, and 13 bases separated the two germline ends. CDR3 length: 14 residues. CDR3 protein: CASRGTRGSYEQYF. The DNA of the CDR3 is TGTGCCAGCAGGGGGACAAGAGGTTCCTACGAGCAGTACTTC.

CDR3 bases: TGCGCCAGCAGCTTTTCCGGGCCCAACTATGGCTACACCTTC. This sequence encodes CASSFSGPNYGYTF. J is TRBJ1-2 and V is TRBV5-1; D gene ambiguous. The V and J ends lost 2 bases and 2 bases respectively, with 10 bases between them. CDR1 and CDR2 from the germline V gene are SGHRS and YFSETQ. The CDR3 extends over 14 amino acids.

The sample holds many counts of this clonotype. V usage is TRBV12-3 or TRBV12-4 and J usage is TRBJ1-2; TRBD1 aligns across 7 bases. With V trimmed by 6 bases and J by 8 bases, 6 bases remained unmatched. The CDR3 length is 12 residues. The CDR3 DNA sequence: TGTGCCAGCAGCCAACAAGGGGGCGGCTACACCTTC. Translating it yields CASSQQGGGYTF.